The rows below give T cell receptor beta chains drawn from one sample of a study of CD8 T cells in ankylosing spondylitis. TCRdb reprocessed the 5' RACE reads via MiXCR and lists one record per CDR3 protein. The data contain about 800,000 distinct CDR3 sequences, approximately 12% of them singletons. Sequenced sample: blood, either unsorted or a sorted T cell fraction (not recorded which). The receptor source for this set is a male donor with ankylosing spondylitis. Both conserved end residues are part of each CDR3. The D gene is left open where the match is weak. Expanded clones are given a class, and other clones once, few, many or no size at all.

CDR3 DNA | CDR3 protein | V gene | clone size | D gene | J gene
TGTGCCAGCTCAGTACAGGGGATAAGCAATCAGCCCCAGCATTTT | CASSVQGISNQPQHF | TRBV18 | - | TRBD1 | TRBJ1-5
TGTGCCAGCAGCCAGGGGGGCGCTGGCACTGAAGCTTTCTTT | CASSQGGAGTEAFF | TRBV4-2 | - | - | TRBJ1-1
TGTGCCAGTAGTTCCCGGGACTTACAGTACTTC | CASSSRDLQYF | TRBV19 | - | - | TRBJ2-5
TGCGCCAGCACCCCCCCGGGACAGGGGAACACTGAAGCTTTCTTT | CASTPPGQGNTEAFF | TRBV5-1 | few | TRBD1 | TRBJ1-1
TGCAGTGCTCCTTTTAGTAGCGAGGGTGAGCAGTTCTTC | CSAPFSSEGEQFF | TRBV20-1 | many | - | TRBJ2-1
TGCGCCAGCAGCCAAGAGACTTACAATGAGCAGTTCTTC | CASSQETYNEQFF | TRBV4-3 | many | - | TRBJ2-1
TGTGCCAGCAGCCAAGGGAGGTATCGGGGCAACACCGGGGAGCTGTTTTTT | CASSQGRYRGNTGELFF | TRBV27 | - | - | TRBJ2-2
TGCGCCAGCAGCCAAGGGACAGGGGAGGGCGAAAAACTGTTTTTT | CASSQGTGEGEKLFF | TRBV5-1 | few | TRBD1 | TRBJ1-4
TGCAGTGCTCCAAAGCGGGGGGGAACAGATACGCAGTATTTT | CSAPKRGGTDTQYF | TRBV20-1 | few | TRBD2 | TRBJ2-3
TGTGCCAGTAGTATAGGCGGCCAGAGGAGGGGCTACAATGAGCAGTTCTTC | CASSIGGQRRGYNEQFF | TRBV19 | few | - | TRBJ2-1
TGCAGTGCTAGGAGGCCGAGCACTGAAGCTTTCTTT | CSARRPSTEAFF | TRBV20-1 | few | - | TRBJ1-1
TGTGCCAGCAAAGGGAGGCGGGAGACGCCCTACGAGCAGTACTTC | CASKGRRETPYEQYF | TRBV6-2/TRBV6-3 | - | TRBD2 | TRBJ2-7
TGTGCCAGCACCCTGGGCACCCTGAACACTGAAGCTTTCTTT | CASTLGTLNTEAFF | TRBV12-3/TRBV12-4 | few | - | TRBJ1-1
TGCAGCGTCGATACCGGGGCCCAAGCTTTCTTT | CSVDTGAQAFF | TRBV29-1 | many | - | TRBJ1-1
TGTGCCAGCAGCAAAGGGTTCGATGAGCAGTTCTTC | CASSKGFDEQFF | TRBV7-2 | - | - | TRBJ2-1
TGCGCCAGCAGCTTTGACAGGGAAACTGAAGCTTTCTTT | CASSFDRETEAFF | TRBV5-1 | many | TRBD1 | TRBJ1-1
TGCGCCAGCAGCATACACAGCCAAGAGACCCAGTACTTC | CASSIHSQETQYF | TRBV5-1 | few | - | TRBJ2-5
TGCAGCACCTTAGGGGCAGGGGCAGATACGCAGTATTTT | CSTLGAGADTQYF | TRBV20-1 | few | - | TRBJ2-3
TGTGCCAGCAGCCCCCGGAGGACTAGCGGTTCCTACAATGAGCAGTTCTTC | CASSPRRTSGSYNEQFF | TRBV5-5 | many | TRBD2 | TRBJ2-1
TGCAGTGCAGACCGCGGCCCCTTCGGTACAGATACGCAGTATTTT | CSADRGPFGTDTQYF | TRBV20-1 | many | - | TRBJ2-3
TGTGCCAGCAGCTTACGGTACGAAAAACTGTTTTTT | CASSLRYEKLFF | TRBV7-9 | - | - | TRBJ1-4
TGTGCCAGCAGCTCTGGACAGGGGCCGCTGGGGCCCCAGCATTTT | CASSSGQGPLGPQHF | TRBV7-2 | - | TRBD1 | TRBJ1-5
TGTGCCAGCAGCTTGGTAACAGCGGACACTGAAGCTTTCTTT | CASSLVTADTEAFF | TRBV5-6 | - | - | TRBJ1-1
TGCGCCAGCAGCCCGGCATTATCCGGGACAGGGGTGATCACTGAAGCTTTCTTT | CASSPALSGTGVITEAFF | TRBV5-1 | - | TRBD1 | TRBJ1-1
TGTGCCACCTCGACTAGCGGTAACACAGATACGCAGTATTTT | CATSTSGNTDTQYF | TRBV10-3 | - | TRBD2 | TRBJ2-3
TGTGCCATCAGCAAGAGTGGGACAGGGGACCTAAGTACGCAGTATTTT | CAISKSGTGDLSTQYF | TRBV10-3 | few | TRBD1 | TRBJ2-3
TGCAGTGGTGGTGAAGGCCAGCCCCAGCATTTT | CSGGEGQPQHF | TRBV20-1 | few | - | TRBJ1-5
TGTGCCAGCAGTTTGATTAAGACAGGGGCTCTCCAAGAGACCCAGTACTTC | CASSLIKTGALQETQYF | TRBV12-3/TRBV12-4 | few | TRBD1 | TRBJ2-5
TGCAGTGCCACGGGTAGAAGCTACGAGCAGTACTTC | CSATGRSYEQYF | TRBV20-1 | many | - | TRBJ2-7
TGCAGTGGTCGGGGGGGGCCCGGCTACGAGCAGTACTTC | CSGRGGPGYEQYF | TRBV20-1 | - | TRBD2 | TRBJ2-7
TGTGCCAGCGCCCGGGCTAGCGGTTTCTACGAGCAGTACTTC | CASARASGFYEQYF | TRBV6-1 | few | TRBD2 | TRBJ2-7
TGCAGTGCGATACTAGCGACCGGGGGAGATACGCAGTATTTT | CSAILATGGDTQYF | TRBV20-1 | many | TRBD2 | TRBJ2-3
TGCAGTGCTGGGGGGACTAGCGGTAGTTGGTACCAAGAGACCCAGTACTTC | CSAGGTSGSWYQETQYF | TRBV20-1 | - | TRBD2 | TRBJ2-5
TGCGCCAGCGCCGCGGGACGTACCTACGAGCAGTACTTC | CASAAGRTYEQYF | TRBV5-1 | few | - | TRBJ2-7
TGCAGTGCTCCCCTAGCGGGTTCCTACGAGCAGTACTTC | CSAPLAGSYEQYF | TRBV20-1 | - | TRBD2 | TRBJ2-7
TGCAGCGTTGACCGAACCTATGGCTACACCTTC | CSVDRTYGYTF | TRBV29-1 | many | - | TRBJ1-2
TGCGCCAGCAGCCAAGTCCCATACTTAGCGGGCTCCTACAATGAGCAGTTCTTC | CASSQVPYLAGSYNEQFF | TRBV4-3 | - | TRBD2 | TRBJ2-1
TGTGCTACCTCCGAGGGCTCGCCCCGGGGGGACAATGAGCAGTTCTTC | CATSEGSPRGDNEQFF | TRBV7-7 | few | TRBD2 | TRBJ2-1
TGTGCCAGCAGCCAACTTCAGGGCTATAACACTGAAGCTTTCTTT | CASSQLQGYNTEAFF | TRBV14 | few | - | TRBJ1-1
TGTGCCAGCAGCCCCGAGGTGGGACAGGGGGCGGATGAGCAGTTCTTC | CASSPEVGQGADEQFF | TRBV7-9 | few | TRBD1 | TRBJ2-1
TGCAGTGCCCATACCGGGCCTAGGGTAGGAGGCTACACCTTC | CSAHTGPRVGGYTF | TRBV20-1 | - | - | TRBJ1-2
TGCGCCAGCAGCATGGGACTGCCTTACAATGAGCAGTTCTTC | CASSMGLPYNEQFF | TRBV5-1 | few | - | TRBJ2-1
TGTGCCAGCAGCCCGGGACAGAGGAATCAGCCCCAGCATTTT | CASSPGQRNQPQHF | TRBV7-8 | - | TRBD1 | TRBJ1-5
TGCGCCAGCAGCTGGGGACTAGCGGGAGGATCCTACAATGAGCAGTTCTTC | CASSWGLAGGSYNEQFF | TRBV5-1 | many | TRBD2 | TRBJ2-1
TGCAGTGCAACCACAGGGAATCAGCCCCAGCATTTT | CSATTGNQPQHF | TRBV20-1 | many | - | TRBJ1-5
TGCAGTGCTAGGGGGGACAGTCCCCCCTCCTACAATGAGCAGTTCTTC | CSARGDSPPSYNEQFF | TRBV20-1 | - | TRBD1 | TRBJ2-1
TGTGCCAGTAGTATAGGAGTGGCCGGATACAATGAGCAGTTCTTC | CASSIGVAGYNEQFF | TRBV19 | - | - | TRBJ2-1
TGCAGTGCTAGAGAGGCCACCCGGGGGACCCAGTACTTC | CSAREATRGTQYF | TRBV20-1 | few | - | TRBJ2-5
TGTGCCAGCAGCCCGGGACAAAGAATAGTCGAGGAGCTGTTTTTT | CASSPGQRIVEELFF | TRBV5-6 | few | - | TRBJ2-2
TGCAGCGTAATATCGGCACCCAAGTACGAGCAGTACTTC | CSVISAPKYEQYF | TRBV29-1 | - | - | TRBJ2-7
TGCAGTGCTTTACAGGGGGCGCAGGACGAGCAGTACTTC | CSALQGAQDEQYF | TRBV20-1 | - | TRBD1 | TRBJ2-7
TGCAGTGCTAGGATGCAGGACATTCAGTACTTC | CSARMQDIQYF | TRBV20-1 | - | - | TRBJ2-4
TGCGCCAGCCAGGGGCCAAACACTGAAGCTTTCTTT | CASQGPNTEAFF | TRBV4-1 | few | - | TRBJ1-1
TGTGCCAGCTACGTCCCGAACACTGAAGCTTTCTTT | CASYVPNTEAFF | TRBV28 | - | - | TRBJ1-1
TGTGCCAGCACCCCTCCGGGTGGCGACAATGAGCAGTTCTTC | CASTPPGGDNEQFF | TRBV6-1 | few | - | TRBJ2-1
TGTGCCACCACCCAACCCGCCTACAATGAGCAGTTCTTC | CATTQPAYNEQFF | TRBV5-5 | many | - | TRBJ2-1
TGCAGCGCAGGGACTAGCGGGAGGACCGGGGAGCTGTTTTTT | CSAGTSGRTGELFF | TRBV29-1 | few | TRBD2 | TRBJ2-2